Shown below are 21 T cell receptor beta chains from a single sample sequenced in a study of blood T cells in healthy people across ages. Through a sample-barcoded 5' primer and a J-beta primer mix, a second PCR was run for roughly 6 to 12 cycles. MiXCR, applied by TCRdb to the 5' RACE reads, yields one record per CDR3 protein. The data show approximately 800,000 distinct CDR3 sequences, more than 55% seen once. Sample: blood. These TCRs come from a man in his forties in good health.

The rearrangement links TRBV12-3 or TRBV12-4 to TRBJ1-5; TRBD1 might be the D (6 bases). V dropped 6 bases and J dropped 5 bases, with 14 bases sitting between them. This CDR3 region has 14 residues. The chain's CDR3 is CASRSGQGDQPQHF. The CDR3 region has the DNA TGTGCCAGCAGATCGGGACAAGGGGATCAGCCCCAGCATTTT.

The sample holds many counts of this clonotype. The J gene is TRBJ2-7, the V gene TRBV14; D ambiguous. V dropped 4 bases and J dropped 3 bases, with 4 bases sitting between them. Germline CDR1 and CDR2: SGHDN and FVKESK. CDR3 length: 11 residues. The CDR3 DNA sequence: TGTGCCAGCAGCCCTTACTACGAGCAGTACTTC. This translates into CASSPYYEQYF.

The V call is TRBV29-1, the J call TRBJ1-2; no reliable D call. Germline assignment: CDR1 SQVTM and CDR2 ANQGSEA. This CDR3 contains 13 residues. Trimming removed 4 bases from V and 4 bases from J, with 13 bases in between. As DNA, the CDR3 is TGCAGCGTTGGGGAGGGTGTAGGCTATGGCTACACCTTC. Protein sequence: CSVGEGVGYGYTF.

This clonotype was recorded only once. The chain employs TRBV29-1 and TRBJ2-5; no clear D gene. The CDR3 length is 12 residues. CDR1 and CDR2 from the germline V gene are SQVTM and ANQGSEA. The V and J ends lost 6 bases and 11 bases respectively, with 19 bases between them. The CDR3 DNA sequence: TGCAGCGTGGTAGCCCTTAAGGATGAGCAGTACTTC. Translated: CSVVALKDEQYF.

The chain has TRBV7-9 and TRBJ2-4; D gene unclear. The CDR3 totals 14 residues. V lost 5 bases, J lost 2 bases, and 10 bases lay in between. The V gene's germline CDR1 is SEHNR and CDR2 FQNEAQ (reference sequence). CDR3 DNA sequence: TGTGCCAGCAGCAAAGACAACTCCAAAAACATTCAGTACTTC. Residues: CASSKDNSKNIQYF.

The DNA of the CDR3 is TGTGCCAGCAGTTACAGCGGGAGTTGGGAGACCCAGTACTTC. It translates to CASSYSGSWETQYF. The chain uses TRBV6-2 or TRBV6-3 and TRBJ2-5; 8 bases map to TRBD2. Germline loops: CDR1 MNHEY, CDR2 SVGEGT. After removal of 2 bases from V and 5 bases from J, the junction contained 4 bases not matched to a gene. The CDR3 totals 14 residues.

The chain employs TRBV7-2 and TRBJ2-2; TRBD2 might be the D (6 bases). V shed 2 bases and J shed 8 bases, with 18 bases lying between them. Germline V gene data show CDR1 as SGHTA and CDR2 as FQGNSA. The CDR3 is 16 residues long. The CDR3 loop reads CASSLTSVSGGGELFF. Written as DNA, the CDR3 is TGTGCCAGCAGCTTAACGTCAGTTTCCGGGGGTGGGGAGCTGTTTTTT.

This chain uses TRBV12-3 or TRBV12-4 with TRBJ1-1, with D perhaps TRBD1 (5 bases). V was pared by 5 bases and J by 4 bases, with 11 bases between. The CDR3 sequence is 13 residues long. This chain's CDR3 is CASSRDSLTEAFF. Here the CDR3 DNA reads TGTGCCAGCAGTAGGGACTCGCTCACTGAAGCTTTCTTT.

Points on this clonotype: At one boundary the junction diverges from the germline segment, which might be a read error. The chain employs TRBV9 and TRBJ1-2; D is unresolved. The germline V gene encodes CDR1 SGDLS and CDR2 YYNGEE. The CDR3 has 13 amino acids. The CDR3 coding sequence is TGTGCCAGCAGCGTCGGACGGGATTATGGCTGCACCTTC. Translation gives CASSVGRDYGCTF.

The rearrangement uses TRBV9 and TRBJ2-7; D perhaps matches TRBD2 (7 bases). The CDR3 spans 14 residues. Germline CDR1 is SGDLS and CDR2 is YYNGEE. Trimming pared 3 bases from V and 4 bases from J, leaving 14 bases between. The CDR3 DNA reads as TGTGCCAGCAGCGAGGGAGGGGGGGGGTACGAGCAGTACTTC. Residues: CASSEGGGGYEQYF.

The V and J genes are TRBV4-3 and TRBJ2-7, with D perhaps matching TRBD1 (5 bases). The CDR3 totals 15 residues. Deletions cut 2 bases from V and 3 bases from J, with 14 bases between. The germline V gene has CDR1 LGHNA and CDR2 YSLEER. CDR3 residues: CASSQTVTASYEQYF. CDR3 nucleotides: TGCGCCAGCAGCCAAACTGTGACAGCCAGCTACGAGCAGTACTTC.

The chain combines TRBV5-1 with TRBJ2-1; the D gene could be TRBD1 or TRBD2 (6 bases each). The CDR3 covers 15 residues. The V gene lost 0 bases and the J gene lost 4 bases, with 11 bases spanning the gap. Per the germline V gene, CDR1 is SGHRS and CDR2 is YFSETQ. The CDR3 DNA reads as TGCGCCAGCAGCTTGGGGGGGGACACATACAATGAGCAGTTCTTC. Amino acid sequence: CASSLGGDTYNEQFF.

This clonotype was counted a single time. The CDR3 coding sequence is TGCGCCAGCCGCGGTTGGGGGGGAAAAGACAGATCCCACTCCTACGAGCAGTACTTC. It yields the protein CASRGWGGKDRSHSYEQYF. The rearrangement links TRBV5-1 to TRBJ2-7; 7 bases agree with TRBD2. This CDR3 has 19 residues. J gave up 0 bases and V 7 bases, and 22 bases lay outside the gene matches. Germline CDR1 reads SGHRS; CDR2 reads YFSETQ.

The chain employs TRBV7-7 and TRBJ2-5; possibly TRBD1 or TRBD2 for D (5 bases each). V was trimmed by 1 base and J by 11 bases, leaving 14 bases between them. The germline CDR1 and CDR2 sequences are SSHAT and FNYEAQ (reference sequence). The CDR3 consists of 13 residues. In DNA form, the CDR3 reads TGTGCCAGCAGCTTAGATGCAGGGTGGGAGCAGTACTTC. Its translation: CASSLDAGWEQYF.

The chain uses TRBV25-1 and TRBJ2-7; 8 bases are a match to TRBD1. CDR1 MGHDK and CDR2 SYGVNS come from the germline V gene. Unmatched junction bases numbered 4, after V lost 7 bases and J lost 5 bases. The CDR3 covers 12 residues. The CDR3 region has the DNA TGTGCCAGCAATGCAGGGGGCGACGAGCAGTACTTC. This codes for CASNAGGDEQYF.

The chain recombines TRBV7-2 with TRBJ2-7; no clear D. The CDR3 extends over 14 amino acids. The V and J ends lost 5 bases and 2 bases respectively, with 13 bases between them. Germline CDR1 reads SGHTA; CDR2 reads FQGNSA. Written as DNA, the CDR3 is TGTGCCAGCAGCCCATCACCTGGGGCCTACGAGCAGTACTTC. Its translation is CASSPSPGAYEQYF.

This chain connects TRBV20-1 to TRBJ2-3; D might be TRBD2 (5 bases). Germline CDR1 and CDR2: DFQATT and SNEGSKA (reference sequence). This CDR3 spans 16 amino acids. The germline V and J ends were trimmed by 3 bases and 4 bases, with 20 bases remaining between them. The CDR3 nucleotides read TGCAGTGCTAGGGGAGAGAACCGGGGAAGCGCAGATACGCAGTATTTT. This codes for CSARGENRGSADTQYF.

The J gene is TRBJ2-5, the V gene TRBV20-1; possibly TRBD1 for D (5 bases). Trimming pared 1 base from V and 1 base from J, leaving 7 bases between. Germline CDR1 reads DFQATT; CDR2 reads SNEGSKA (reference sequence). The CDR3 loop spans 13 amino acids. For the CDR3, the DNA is TGCAGTGCTAGAGGGGGCAGCCAAGAGACCCAGTACTTC. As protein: CSARGGSQETQYF.

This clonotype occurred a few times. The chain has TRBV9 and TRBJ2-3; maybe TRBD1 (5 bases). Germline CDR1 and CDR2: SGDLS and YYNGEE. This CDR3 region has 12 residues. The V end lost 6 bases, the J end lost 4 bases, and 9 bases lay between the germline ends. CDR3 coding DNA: TGTGCCAGCACTAGGGGTGCAGATACGCAGTATTTT. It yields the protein CASTRGADTQYF.

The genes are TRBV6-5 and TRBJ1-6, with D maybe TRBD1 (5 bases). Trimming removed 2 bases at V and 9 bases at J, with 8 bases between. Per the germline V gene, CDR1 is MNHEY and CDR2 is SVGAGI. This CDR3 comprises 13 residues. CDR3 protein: CASSYDRGSPLHF. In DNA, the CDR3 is TGTGCCAGCAGTTACGATAGGGGTTCACCCCTCCACTTT.

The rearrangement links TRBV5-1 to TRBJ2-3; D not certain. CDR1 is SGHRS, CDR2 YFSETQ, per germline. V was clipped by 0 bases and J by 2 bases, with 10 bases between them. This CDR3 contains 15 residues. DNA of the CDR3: TGCGCCAGCAGCTTGGATGTCGGGTACACAGATACGCAGTATTTT. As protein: CASSLDVGYTDTQYF.